This T cell receptor (beta chain) was captured in a study of blood T cell repertoires in COVID-19. Study overall: Samples of COVID-19 (acute and convalescent) were obtained from the United States, Italy and Spain. From T cells, B-cell-depleted T cells, or PBMCs came the material, which was cDNA or gDNA.

In the original processing: Estimated nucleated cell counts came from reference gene primer amplification. Measured with immunoSEQ multiplex PCR; TCRdb has only the in-frame clones, and not every one. V and J calls and clone size are copied from that table; D and trimming were computed from the DNA. This table holds roughly 200,000 clones, approximately 87% found once. Germline lookup yields CDR1 GTSNPN and CDR2 SVGIG (reference sequence). Trimming removed 2 bases at V and 7 bases at J, with 17 bases between. This CDR3 is 15 amino acids long. The sequence derives from a man aged 55 to 69 who had recovered from COVID-19. The sample consisted of peripheral blood. V usage is TRBV30 and J usage is TRBJ2-2, with D uncertain. The CDR3 loop is CAWSRLGLRIGELFF. CDR3 nucleotides: TGTGCCTGGAGTCGATTGGGCCTTCGTATCGGGGAGCTGTTTTTT.